The present TCR beta chain was sequenced within a study of blood T cell repertoires in COVID-19. At the level of the study: COVID-19 samples from acute and convalescent phases originated in the United States, Italy and Spain. Sources were T cells, B-cell-depleted T cells, or PBMCs; the material itself was cDNA or gDNA.

Methods used by the authors: By means of reference gene primer amplification, nucleated cell counts were estimated. TCRdb's copy holds only in-frame clones and misses some; the assay was immunoSEQ multiplex PCR. V, J and clone size derive from that table, while D and trimming were established from the DNA sequence. The table records roughly 200,000 clones, around four fifths of them present only once. The germline V gene has CDR1 SGHTA and CDR2 FQGNSA. The CDR3 is 16 amino acids. Trimming took 3 bases from V and 4 from J; bases not matched to a gene: 7. A Seattle source enrolled patients during active infection and followed them longitudinally. The sample holds a few counts of this clone.

The clonotype originates from a woman aged 80 or over with COVID-19, enrolled during active disease. The genes are TRBV7-2 and TRBJ1-3; 9 bases fit TRBD1. The specimen was peripheral blood. This chain's CDR3 is CASSFGTGSTGNTIYF. The CDR3 nucleotides read TGTGCCAGCAGCTTCGGGACAGGGAGCACCGGAAACACCATATATTTT.